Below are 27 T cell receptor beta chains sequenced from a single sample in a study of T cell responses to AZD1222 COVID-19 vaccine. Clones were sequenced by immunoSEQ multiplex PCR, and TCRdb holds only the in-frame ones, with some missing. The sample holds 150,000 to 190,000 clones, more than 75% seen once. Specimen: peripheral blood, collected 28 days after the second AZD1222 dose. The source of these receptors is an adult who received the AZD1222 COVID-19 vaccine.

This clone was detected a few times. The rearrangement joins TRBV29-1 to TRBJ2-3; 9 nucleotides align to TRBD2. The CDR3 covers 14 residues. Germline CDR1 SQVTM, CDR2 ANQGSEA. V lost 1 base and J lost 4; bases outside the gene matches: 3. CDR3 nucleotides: TGCAGCGTTGAAGGTAGCGGGAGTGCAGATACGCAGTATTTT. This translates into CSVEGSGSADTQYF.

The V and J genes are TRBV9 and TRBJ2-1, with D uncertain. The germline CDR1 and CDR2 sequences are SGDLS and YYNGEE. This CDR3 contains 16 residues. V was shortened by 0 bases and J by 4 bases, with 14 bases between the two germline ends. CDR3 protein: CASSVATDLTYNEQFF. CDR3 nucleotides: TGTGCCAGCAGCGTAGCGACGGACCTGACTTACAATGAGCAGTTCTTC.

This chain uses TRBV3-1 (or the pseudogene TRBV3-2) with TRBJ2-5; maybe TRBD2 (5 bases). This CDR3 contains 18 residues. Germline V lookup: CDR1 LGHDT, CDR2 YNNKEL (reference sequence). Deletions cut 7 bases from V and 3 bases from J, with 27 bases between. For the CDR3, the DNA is TGTGCCAGCATCCCAACCGGGGTTCGCGCAGGTCGGAAAGAGACCCAGTACTTC. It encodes CASIPTGVRAGRKETQYF.

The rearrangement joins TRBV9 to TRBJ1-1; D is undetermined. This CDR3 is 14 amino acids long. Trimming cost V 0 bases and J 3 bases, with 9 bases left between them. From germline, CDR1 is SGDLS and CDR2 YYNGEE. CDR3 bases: TGTGCCAGCAGCGTAGACACGTCGGACACTGAAGCTTTCTTT. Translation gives CASSVDTSDTEAFF. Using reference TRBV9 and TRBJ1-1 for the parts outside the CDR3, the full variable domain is DSGVTQTPKHLITATGQRVTLRCSPRSGDLSVYWYQQSLDQGLQFLIQYYNGEERAKGNILERFSAQQFPDLHSELNLSSLELGDSALYFCASSVDTSDTEAFFGQGTRLTVV.

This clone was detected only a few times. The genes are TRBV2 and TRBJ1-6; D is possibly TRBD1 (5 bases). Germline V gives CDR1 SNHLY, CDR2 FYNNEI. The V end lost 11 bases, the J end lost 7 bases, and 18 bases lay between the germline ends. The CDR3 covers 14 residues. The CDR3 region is CAGAAGRQNSPLHF. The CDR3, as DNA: TGTGCCGGGGCAGCGGGACGGCAGAATTCACCCCTCCACTTT.

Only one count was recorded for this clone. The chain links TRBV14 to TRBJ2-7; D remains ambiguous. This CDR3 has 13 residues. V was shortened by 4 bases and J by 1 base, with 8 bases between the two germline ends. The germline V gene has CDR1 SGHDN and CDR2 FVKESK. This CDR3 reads CASSRRRSYEQYF. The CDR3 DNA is TGTGCCAGCAGCCGGCGCAGGTCCTACGAGCAGTACTTC.

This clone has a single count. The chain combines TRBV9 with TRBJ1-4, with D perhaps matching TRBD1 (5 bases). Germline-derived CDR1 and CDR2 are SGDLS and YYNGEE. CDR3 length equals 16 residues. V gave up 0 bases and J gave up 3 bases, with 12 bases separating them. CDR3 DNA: TGTGCCAGCAGCGTAGGCGGGTCGGGGCCTAATGAAAAACTGTTTTTT. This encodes CASSVGGSGPNEKLFF. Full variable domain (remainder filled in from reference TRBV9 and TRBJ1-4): DSGVTQTPKHLITATGQRVTLRCSPRSGDLSVYWYQQSLDQGLQFLIQYYNGEERAKGNILERFSAQQFPDLHSELNLSSLELGDSALYFCASSVGGSGPNEKLFFGSGTQLSVL.

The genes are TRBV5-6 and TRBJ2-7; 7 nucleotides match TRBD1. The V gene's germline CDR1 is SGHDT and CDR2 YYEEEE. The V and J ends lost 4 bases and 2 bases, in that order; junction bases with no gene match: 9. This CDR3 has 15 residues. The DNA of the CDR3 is TGTGCCAGCAGCCCGGGGACAGTGCAAACCTACGAGCAGTACTTC. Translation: CASSPGTVQTYEQYF. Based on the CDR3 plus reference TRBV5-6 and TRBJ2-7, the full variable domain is DAGVTQSPTHLIKTRGQQVTLRCSPKSGHDTVSWYQQALGQGPQFIFQYYEEEERQRGNFPDRFSGHQFPNYSSELNVNALLLGDSALYLCASSPGTVQTYEQYFGPGTRLTVT.

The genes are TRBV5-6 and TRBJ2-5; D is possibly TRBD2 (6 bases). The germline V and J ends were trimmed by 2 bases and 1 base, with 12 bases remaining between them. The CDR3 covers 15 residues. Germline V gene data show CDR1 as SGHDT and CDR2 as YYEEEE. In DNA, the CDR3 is TGTGCCAGCAGCTTCAGCGGAGGGGTCCAAGAGACCCAGTACTTC. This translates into CASSFSGGVQETQYF.

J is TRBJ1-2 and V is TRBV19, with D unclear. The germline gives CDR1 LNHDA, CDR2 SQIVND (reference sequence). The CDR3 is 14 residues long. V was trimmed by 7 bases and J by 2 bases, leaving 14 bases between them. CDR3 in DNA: TGTGCCAGTAAATTGGGTCAAGGGAACTATGGCTACACCTTC. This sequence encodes CASKLGQGNYGYTF.

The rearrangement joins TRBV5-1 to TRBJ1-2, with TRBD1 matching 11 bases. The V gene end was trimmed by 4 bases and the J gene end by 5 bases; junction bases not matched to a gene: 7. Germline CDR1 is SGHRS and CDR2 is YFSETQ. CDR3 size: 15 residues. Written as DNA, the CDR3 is TGCGCCAGCAGCACCGCCGGGACAGGGGGATATGGCTACACCTTC. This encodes CASSTAGTGGYGYTF. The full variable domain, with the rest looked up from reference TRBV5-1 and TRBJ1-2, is KAGVTQTPRYLIKTRGQQVTLSCSPISGHRSVSWYQQTPGQGLQFLFEYFSETQRNKGNFPGRFSGRQFSNSRSEMNVSTLELGDSALYLCASSTAGTGGYGYTFGSGTRLTVV.

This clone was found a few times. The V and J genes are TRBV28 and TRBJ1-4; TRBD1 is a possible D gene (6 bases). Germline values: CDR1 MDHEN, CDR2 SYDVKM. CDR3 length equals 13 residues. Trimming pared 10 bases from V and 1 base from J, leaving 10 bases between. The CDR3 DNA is TGTGCCACTCTCAGGGGAACTAATGAAAAACTGTTTTTT. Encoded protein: CATLRGTNEKLFF.

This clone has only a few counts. The CDR3 nucleotides are TGTGCCAGCAGCTTCTCGGAGACCCAGTACTTC. Translated, it gives CASSFSETQYF. This chain connects TRBV5-6 to TRBJ2-5; D is ambiguous. V lost 2 bases and J 5 bases, leaving 4 bases between the germline ends. The CDR3 has 11 residues. Germline V gene sequence: CDR1 SGHDT, CDR2 YYEEEE.

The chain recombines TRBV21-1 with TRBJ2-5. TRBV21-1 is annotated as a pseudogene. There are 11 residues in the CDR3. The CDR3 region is CASTDKETQYF. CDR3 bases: TGTGCCAGCACCGATAAAGAGACCCAGTACTTC.

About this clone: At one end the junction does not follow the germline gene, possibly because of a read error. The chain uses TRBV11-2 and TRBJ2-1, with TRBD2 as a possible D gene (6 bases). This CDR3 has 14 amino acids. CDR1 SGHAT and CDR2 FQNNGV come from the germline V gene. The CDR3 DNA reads TGTGCCAGCAGATTAGCGTGGGGGGACAATGAGCAGTTCTTC. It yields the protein CASRLAWGDNEQFF.

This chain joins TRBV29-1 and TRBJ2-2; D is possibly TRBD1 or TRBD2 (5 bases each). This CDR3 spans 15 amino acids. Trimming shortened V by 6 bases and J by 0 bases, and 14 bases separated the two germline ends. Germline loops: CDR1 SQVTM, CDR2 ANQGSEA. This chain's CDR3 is CSVVPGPTNTGELFF. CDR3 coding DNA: TGCAGCGTAGTACCGGGGCCCACGAACACCGGGGAGCTGTTTTTT.

CDR3 DNA: TGTGCCAGCAGCGCCGGGACAGGGATGGATCCCCAGCATTTT. It encodes CASSAGTGMDPQHF. The chain uses TRBV6-5 and TRBJ1-5, with 9 bases that match TRBD1. The germline V gene has CDR1 MNHEY and CDR2 SVGAGI. With 6 bases clipped from V and 10 bases from J, the junction kept 10 bases outside the gene matches. CDR3 length: 14 amino acids.

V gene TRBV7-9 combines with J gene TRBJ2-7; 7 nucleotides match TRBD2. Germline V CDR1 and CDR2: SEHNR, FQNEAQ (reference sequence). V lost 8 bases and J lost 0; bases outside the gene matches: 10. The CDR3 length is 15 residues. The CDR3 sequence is CASDLSWEGSYEQYF. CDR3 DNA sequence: TGTGCCAGCGACTTATCGTGGGAGGGCTCCTACGAGCAGTACTTC.

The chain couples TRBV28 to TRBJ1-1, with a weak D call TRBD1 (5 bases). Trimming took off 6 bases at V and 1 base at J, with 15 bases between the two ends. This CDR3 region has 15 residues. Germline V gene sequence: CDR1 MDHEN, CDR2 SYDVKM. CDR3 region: CASSLRGAENTEAFF. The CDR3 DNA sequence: TGTGCCAGCAGCCTCAGAGGGGCGGAGAACACTGAAGCTTTCTTT.

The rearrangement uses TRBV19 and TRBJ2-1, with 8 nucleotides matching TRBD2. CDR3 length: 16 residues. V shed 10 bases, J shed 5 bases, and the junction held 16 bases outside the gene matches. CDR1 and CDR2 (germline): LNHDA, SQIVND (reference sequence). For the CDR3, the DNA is TGTGCCATCTCGCGGGGGGACGGCCGCGGGGACAATGAGCAGTTCTTC. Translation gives CAISRGDGRGDNEQFF.

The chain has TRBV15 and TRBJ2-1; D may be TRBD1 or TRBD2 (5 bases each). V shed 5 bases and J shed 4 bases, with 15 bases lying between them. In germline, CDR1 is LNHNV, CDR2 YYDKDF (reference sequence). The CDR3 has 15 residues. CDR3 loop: CATSSPWGSYNEQFF. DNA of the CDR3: TGTGCCACCAGCTCCCCCTGGGGGAGTTACAATGAGCAGTTCTTC.

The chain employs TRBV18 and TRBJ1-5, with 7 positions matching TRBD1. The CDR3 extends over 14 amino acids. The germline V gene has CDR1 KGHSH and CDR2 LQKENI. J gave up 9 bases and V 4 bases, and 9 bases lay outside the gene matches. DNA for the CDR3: TGTGCCAGCTCACTTCTCAGGGGGGATCTGCCCCAGCATTTT. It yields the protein CASSLLRGDLPQHF.

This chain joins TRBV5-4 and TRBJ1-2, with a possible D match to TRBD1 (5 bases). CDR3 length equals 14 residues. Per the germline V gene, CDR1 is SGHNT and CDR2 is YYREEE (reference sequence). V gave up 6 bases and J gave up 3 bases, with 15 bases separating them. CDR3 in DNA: TGTGCCAGCACCCTCGTGGGGGATCACTATGGCTACACCTTC. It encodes CASTLVGDHYGYTF.

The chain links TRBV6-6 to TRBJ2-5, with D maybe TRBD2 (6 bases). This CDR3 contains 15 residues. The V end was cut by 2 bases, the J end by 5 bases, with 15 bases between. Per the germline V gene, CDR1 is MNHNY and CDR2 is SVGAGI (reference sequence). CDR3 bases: TGTGCCAGCAGTTACCTTCGGGGAGGCGGTGAGACCCAGTACTTC. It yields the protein CASSYLRGGGETQYF.

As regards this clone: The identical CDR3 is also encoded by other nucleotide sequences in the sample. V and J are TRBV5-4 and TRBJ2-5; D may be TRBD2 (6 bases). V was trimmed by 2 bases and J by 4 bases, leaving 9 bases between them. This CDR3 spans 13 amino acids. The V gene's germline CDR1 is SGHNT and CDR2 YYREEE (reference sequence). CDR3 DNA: TGTGCCAGCAGCTTACAAGCGGGAGAGACCCAGTACTTC. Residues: CASSLQAGETQYF.

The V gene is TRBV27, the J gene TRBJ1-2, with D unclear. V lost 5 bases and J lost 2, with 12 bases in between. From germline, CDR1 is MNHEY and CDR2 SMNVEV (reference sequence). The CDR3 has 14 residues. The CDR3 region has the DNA TGTGCCAGCAGTCCTACGGGGTTAAACTATGGCTACACCTTC. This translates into CASSPTGLNYGYTF.

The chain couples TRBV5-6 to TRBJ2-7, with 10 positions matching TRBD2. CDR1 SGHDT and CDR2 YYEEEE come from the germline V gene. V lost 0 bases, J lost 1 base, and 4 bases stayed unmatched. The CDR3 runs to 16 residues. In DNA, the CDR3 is TGTGCCAGCAGCTTGGCAGGGACTAGCGAATCCTACGAGCAGTACTTC. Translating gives CASSLAGTSESYEQYF. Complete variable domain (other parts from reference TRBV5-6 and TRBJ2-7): DAGVTQSPTHLIKTRGQQVTLRCSPKSGHDTVSWYQQALGQGPQFIFQYYEEEERQRGNFPDRFSGHQFPNYSSELNVNALLLGDSALYLCASSLAGTSESYEQYFGPGTRLTVT.